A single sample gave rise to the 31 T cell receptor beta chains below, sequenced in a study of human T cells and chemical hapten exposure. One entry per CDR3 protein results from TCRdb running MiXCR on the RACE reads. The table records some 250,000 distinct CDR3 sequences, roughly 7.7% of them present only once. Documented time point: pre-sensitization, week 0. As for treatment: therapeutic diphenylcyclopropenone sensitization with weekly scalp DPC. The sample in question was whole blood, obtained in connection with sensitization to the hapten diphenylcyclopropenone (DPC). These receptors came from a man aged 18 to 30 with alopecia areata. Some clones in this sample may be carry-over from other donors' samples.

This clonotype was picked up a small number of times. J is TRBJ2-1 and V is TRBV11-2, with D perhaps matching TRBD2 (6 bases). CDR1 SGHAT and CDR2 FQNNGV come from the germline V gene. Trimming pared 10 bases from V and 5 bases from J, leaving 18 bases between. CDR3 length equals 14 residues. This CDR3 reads CATLAGTRDNEQFF. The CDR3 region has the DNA TGTGCCACCCTCGCCGGGACTCGGGACAATGAGCAGTTCTTC.

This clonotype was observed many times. CDR3 loop: CASSFALAVLHNEQFF. The CDR3 region has the DNA TGTGCCAGCAGCTTCGCCTTAGCGGTTCTCCACAATGAGCAGTTCTTC. The genes are TRBV11-2 and TRBJ2-1, with D possibly matching TRBD2 (6 bases). Trimming left V 3 bases short and J 5 bases short, with 17 bases between. The CDR3 sequence is 16 residues long. CDR1 SGHAT and CDR2 FQNNGV come from the germline V gene.

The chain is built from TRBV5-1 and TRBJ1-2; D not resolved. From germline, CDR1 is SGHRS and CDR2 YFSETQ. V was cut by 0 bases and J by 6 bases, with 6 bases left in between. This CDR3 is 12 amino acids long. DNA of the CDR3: TGCGCCAGCAGCTTGGACAGCAATGGCTACACCTTC. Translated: CASSLDSNGYTF.

The CDR3 region is CASSQDAGTNTGELFF. CDR3 bases: TGCGCCAGCAGCCAAGACGCGGGGACGAACACCGGGGAGCTGTTTTTT. This rearrangement joins TRBV4-3 to TRBJ2-2; TRBD2 is a possible D gene (6 bases). V gave up 0 bases and J gave up 0 bases, with 8 bases separating them. This CDR3 has 16 residues. The V gene's germline CDR1 is LGHNA and CDR2 YSLEER.

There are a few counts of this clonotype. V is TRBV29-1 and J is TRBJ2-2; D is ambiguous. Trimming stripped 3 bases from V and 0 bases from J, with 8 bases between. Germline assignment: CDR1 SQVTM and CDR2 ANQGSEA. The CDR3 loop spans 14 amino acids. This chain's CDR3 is CSVDGPTNTGELFF. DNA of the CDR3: TGCAGCGTTGATGGGCCGACGAACACCGGGGAGCTGTTTTTT.

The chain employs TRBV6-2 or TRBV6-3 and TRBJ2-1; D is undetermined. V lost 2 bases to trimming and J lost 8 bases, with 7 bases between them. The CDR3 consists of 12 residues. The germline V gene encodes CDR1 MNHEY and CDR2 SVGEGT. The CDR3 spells CASSYPGYEQFF. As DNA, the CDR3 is TGTGCCAGCAGTTACCCGGGCTATGAGCAGTTCTTC.

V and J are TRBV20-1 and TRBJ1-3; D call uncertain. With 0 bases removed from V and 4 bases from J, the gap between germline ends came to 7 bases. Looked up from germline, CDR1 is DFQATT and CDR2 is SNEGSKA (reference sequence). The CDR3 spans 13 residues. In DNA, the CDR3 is TGCAGTGCTAGAGATTTACGGGGAAACACCATATATTTT. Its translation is CSARDLRGNTIYF.

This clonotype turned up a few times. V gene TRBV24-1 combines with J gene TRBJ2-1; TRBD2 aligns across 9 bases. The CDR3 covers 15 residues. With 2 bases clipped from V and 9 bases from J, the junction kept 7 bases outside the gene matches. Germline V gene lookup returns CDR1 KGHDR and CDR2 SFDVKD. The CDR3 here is CATSDSGLASGEQFF. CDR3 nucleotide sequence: TGTGCCACCAGTGATTCTGGACTAGCGAGCGGTGAGCAGTTCTTC.

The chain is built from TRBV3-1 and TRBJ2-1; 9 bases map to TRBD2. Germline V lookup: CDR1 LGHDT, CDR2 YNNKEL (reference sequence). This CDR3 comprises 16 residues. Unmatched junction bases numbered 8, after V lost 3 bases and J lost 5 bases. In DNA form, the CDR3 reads TGTGCCAGCAGCCAGCCCCGGGCGGGGGGGCACAATGAGCAGTTCTTC. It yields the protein CASSQPRAGGHNEQFF.

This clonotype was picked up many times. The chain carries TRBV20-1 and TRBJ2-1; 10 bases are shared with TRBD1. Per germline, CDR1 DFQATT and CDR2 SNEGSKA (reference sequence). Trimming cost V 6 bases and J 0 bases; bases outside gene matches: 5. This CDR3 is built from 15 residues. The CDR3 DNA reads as TGCAGTGCACCGGGACAGGGGAGCTCCTACAATGAGCAGTTCTTC. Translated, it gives CSAPGQGSSYNEQFF.

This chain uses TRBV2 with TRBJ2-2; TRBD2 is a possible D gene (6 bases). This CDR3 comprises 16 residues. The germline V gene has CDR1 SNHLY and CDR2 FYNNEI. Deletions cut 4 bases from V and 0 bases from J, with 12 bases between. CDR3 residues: CASSVGGPPNTGELFF. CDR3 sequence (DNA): TGTGCCAGCAGTGTGGGGGGACCTCCGAACACCGGGGAGCTGTTTTTT.

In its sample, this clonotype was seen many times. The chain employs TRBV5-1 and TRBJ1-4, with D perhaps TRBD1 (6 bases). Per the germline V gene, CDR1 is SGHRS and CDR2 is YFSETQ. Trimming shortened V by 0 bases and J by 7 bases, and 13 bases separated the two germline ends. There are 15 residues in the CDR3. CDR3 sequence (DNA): TGCGCCAGCAGCTTGGAGGGGGGCAACGGTGAAAAACTGTTTTTT. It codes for CASSLEGGNGEKLFF.

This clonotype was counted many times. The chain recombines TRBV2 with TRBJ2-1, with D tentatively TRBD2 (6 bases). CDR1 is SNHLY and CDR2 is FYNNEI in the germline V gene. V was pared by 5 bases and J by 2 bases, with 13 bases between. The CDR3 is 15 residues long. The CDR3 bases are TGTGCCAGCAGTCGCCGGGGGATCCCCTACAATGAGCAGTTCTTC. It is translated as CASSRRGIPYNEQFF.

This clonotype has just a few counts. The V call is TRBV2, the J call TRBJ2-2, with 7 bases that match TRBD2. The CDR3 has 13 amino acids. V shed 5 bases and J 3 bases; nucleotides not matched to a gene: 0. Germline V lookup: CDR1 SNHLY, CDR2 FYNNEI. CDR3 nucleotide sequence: TGTGCCAGCAGTCTAGCGGACACCGGGGAGCTGTTTTTT. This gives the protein CASSLADTGELFF.

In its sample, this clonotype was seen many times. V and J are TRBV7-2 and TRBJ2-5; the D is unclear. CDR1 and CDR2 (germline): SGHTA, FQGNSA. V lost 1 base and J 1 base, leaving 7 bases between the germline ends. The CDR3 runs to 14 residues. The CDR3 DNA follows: TGTGCCAGCAGCTTAGTCAGCTTCCAAGAGACCCAGTACTTC. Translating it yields CASSLVSFQETQYF.

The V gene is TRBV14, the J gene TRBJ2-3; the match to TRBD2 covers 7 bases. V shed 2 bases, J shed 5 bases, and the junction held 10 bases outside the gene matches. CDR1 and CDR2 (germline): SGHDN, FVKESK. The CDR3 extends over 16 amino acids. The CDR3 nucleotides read TGTGCCAGCAGCCAATTACCGGGGGGAGAAGGAGATACGCAGTATTTT. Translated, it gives CASSQLPGGEGDTQYF.

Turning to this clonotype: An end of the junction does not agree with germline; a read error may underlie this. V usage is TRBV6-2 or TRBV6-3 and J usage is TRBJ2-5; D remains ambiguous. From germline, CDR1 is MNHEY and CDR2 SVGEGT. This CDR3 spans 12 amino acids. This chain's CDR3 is CAGSPVAETQYF. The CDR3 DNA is TGTGCCGGCAGCCCCGTAGCAGAGACCCAGTACTTC.

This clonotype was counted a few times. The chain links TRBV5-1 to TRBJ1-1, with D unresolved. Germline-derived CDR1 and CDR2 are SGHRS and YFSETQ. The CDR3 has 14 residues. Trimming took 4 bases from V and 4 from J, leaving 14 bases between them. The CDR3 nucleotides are TGCGCCAGCAGCCGGGGTGTGCAGAGCACTGAAGCTTTCTTT. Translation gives CASSRGVQSTEAFF.

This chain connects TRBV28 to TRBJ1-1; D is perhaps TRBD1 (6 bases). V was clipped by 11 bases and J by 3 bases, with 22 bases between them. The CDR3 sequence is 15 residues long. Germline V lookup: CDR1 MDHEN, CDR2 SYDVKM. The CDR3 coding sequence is TGTGCCGCCAGTATACAAGGGGGGTCGGACACTGAAGCTTTCTTT. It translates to CAASIQGGSDTEAFF.

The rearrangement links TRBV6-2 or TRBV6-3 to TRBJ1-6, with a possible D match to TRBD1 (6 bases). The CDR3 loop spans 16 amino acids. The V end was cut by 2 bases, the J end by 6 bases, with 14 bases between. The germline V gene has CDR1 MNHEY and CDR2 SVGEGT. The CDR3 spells CASSYEGRGRNSPLHF. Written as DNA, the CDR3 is TGTGCCAGCAGTTACGAAGGCAGGGGTCGTAATTCACCCCTCCACTTT.

CDR3: CASSPRTDIYEQYF. CDR3 coding DNA: TGTGCCAGCAGTCCACGGACAGATATCTACGAGCAGTACTTC. This chain uses TRBV12-3 or TRBV12-4 with TRBJ2-7; a possible D gene is TRBD1 (6 bases). The V end lost 5 bases, the J end lost 3 bases, and 14 bases lay between the germline ends. The CDR3 extends over 14 amino acids.

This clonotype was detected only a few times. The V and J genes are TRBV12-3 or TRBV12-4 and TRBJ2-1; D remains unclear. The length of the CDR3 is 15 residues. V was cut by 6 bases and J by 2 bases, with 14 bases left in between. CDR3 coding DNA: TGTGCCAGCAGCCGTGACGAAAGACCCTACAATGAGCAGTTCTTC. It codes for CASSRDERPYNEQFF.

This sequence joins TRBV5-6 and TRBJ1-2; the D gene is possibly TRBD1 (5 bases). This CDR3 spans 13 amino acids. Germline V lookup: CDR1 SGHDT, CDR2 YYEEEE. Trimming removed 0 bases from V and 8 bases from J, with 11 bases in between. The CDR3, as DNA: TGTGCCAGCAGCTTGGCACAGGCGTCAGGCTACACCTTC. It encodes CASSLAQASGYTF. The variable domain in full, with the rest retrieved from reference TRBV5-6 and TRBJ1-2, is DAGVTQSPTHLIKTRGQQVTLRCSPKSGHDTVSWYQQALGQGPQFIFQYYEEEERQRGNFPDRFSGHQFPNYSSELNVNALLLGDSALYLCASSLAQASGYTFGSGTRLTVV.

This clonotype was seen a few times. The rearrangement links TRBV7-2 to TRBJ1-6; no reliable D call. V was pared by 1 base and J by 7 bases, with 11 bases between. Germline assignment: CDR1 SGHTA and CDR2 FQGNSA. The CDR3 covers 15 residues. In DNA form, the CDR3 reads TGTGCCAGCAGCTTAGTCTGGGGAGGAAATTCACCCCTCCACTTT. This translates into CASSLVWGGNSPLHF.

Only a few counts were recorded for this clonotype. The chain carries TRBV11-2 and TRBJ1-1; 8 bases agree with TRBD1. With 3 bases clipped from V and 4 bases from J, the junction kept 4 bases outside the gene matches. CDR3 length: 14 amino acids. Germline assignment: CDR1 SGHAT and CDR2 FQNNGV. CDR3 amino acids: CASSFQTGGTEAFF. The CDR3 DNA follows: TGTGCCAGCAGCTTCCAAACAGGGGGCACTGAAGCTTTCTTT.

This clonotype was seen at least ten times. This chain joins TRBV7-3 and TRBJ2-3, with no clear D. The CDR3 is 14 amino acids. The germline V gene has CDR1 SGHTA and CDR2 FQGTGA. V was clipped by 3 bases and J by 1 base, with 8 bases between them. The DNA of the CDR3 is TGTGCCAGCAGCTTCGACCATCGCACAGATACGCAGTATTTT. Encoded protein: CASSFDHRTDTQYF.

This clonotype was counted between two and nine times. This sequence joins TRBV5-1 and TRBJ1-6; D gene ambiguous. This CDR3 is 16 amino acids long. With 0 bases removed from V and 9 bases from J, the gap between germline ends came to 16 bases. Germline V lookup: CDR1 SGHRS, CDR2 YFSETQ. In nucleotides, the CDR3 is TGCGCCAGCAGCTTGGTGGGAGGAACCCCTACTTCACCCCTCCACTTT. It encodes CASSLVGGTPTSPLHF.

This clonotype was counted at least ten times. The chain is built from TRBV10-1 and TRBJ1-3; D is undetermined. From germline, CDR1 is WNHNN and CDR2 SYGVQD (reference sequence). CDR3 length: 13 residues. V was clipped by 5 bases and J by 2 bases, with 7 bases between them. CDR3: CASSRTAGNTIYF. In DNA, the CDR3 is TGCGCCAGCAGTCGGACCGCTGGAAACACCATATATTTT.

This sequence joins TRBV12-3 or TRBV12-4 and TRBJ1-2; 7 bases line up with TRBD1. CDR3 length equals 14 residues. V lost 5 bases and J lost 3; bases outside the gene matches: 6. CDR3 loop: CASSLPGTDYGYTF. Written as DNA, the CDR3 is TGTGCCAGCAGTCTTCCCGGGACAGACTATGGCTACACCTTC.

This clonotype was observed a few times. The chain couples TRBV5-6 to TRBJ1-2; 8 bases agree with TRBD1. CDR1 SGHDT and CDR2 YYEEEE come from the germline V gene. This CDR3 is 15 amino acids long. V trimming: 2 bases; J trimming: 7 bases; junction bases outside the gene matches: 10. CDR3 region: CASSFSDGDRLGYTF. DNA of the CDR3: TGTGCCAGCAGCTTCTCAGACGGGGACAGGCTTGGCTACACCTTC.

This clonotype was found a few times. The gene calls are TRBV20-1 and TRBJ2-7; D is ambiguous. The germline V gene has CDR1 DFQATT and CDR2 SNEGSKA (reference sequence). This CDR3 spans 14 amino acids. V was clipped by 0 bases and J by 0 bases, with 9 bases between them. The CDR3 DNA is TGCAGTGCTAGAGATCAAGACGGCTCCTACGAGCAGTACGTC. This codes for CSARDQDGSYEQYV.